Presented here are 29 T cell receptor beta chains from one specimen sequenced in a study of T-cell reconstitution after alpha-beta-depleted transplantation in children. Unique molecular identifiers were built into the TCRbeta library. TCRdb re-called the PCR reads with MiXCR, one entry per CDR3 protein. This table holds 700,000 to 950,000 distinct CDR3 sequences, roughly 15% found once. Here the sequenced sample was PBMCs, mostly from graft donor cells, taken 360 days after TCRalphabeta/CD19-depleted stem cell transplant. These receptor sequences come from a male patient younger than 18 who had a stem cell transplant for acute lymphoblastic leukemia, so the T cells may come from the graft donor.

This clonotype was counted only a few times. This chain uses TRBV18 with TRBJ2-1; 8 bases map to TRBD2. J lost 0 bases, V lost 3 bases, and 4 bases had no gene match. Germline CDR1 reads KGHSH; CDR2 reads LQKENI. This CDR3 is built from 16 residues. The CDR3 bases are TGTGCCAGCTCACCCCCTGGGACTAGCTCCTACAATGAGCAGTTCTTC. Translation gives CASSPPGTSSYNEQFF.

This clonotype was seen a few times. The chain uses TRBV6-1 and TRBJ1-2; D is unclear. This CDR3 has 15 amino acids. V lost 9 bases and J lost 5, with 22 bases in between. Germline CDR1 MNHNS, CDR2 SASEGT. CDR3 coding DNA: TGTGCCAGTCCCCGGTTCGGGAGGCCATGGTATGGCTACACCTTC. It encodes CASPRFGRPWYGYTF.

V and J are TRBV7-9 and TRBJ2-7; D is tentatively TRBD1 or TRBD2 (5 bases each). The germline V and J ends were trimmed by 7 bases and 6 bases, with 25 bases remaining between them. The CDR3 extends over 16 amino acids. Germline V gives CDR1 SEHNR, CDR2 FQNEAQ (reference sequence). CDR3: CASTKPRGYTYGEQYF. DNA of the CDR3: TGTGCCAGCACCAAACCTCGGGGCTACACCTACGGCGAGCAGTACTTC.

The chain combines TRBV7-8 with TRBJ2-1, with TRBD2 identical over 7 bases. Germline CDR1 reads SGHVS; CDR2 reads FQNEAQ. Trimming cost V 8 bases and J 5 bases; bases outside gene matches: 6. This CDR3 spans 13 amino acids. DNA of the CDR3: TGTGCCAGCTCCACGGGACTAAACAATGAGCAGTTCTTC. Protein sequence: CASSTGLNNEQFF.

This clonotype was counted a few times. The chain has TRBV5-1 and TRBJ2-7; TRBD2 matches at 7 bases. The V and J ends lost 4 bases and 2 bases, in that order; junction bases with no gene match: 3. CDR1 and CDR2 (germline): SGHRS, YFSETQ. This CDR3 has 13 amino acids. The CDR3 region has the DNA TGCGCCAGCAGCGGTAGCGGGCCCTACGAGCAGTACTTC. Translating gives CASSGSGPYEQYF.

This clonotype was recorded a few times. The chain uses TRBV6-5 and TRBJ2-6; unclear D gene. Germline V CDR1 and CDR2: MNHEY, SVGAGI. This CDR3 contains 18 residues. Between the trimmed V and J ends, which lost 0 bases and 0 bases, there was a span of 12 bases. The CDR3 loop is CASSYSTRYYSGANVLTF. The CDR3 DNA sequence: TGTGCCAGCAGTTACTCGACTCGGTACTACTCTGGGGCCAACGTCCTGACTTTC.

The V gene is TRBV29-1, the J gene TRBJ2-5; 8 bases match TRBD2. The V segment lost 0 bases and the J segment 0 bases; nucleotides outside the gene matches: 0. The CDR3 spans 14 residues. The V gene's germline CDR1 is SQVTM and CDR2 ANQGSEA. DNA for the CDR3: TGCAGCGTTGAAGATAGCGGGAACCAAGAGACCCAGTACTTC. Translating it yields CSVEDSGNQETQYF.

This clonotype was counted a few times. The rearrangement links TRBV7-2 to TRBJ1-4; the D is unclear. Trimming removed 6 bases from V and 0 bases from J, with 14 bases in between. This CDR3 comprises 16 residues. Germline V gene data show CDR1 as SGHTA and CDR2 as FQGNSA. The CDR3: CASRKDRRATNEKLFF. The CDR3 region has the DNA TGTGCCAGCAGAAAGGACCGACGTGCAACTAATGAAAAACTGTTTTTT.

This clonotype showed up many times. The chain joins TRBV29-1 to TRBJ2-7; no definite D call. Per germline, CDR1 SQVTM and CDR2 ANQGSEA. The V gene lost 4 bases and the J gene lost 3 bases, with 7 bases spanning the gap. CDR3 size: 11 residues. CDR3 loop: CSVGPDYEQYF. The CDR3 DNA sequence: TGCAGCGTTGGCCCAGACTACGAGCAGTACTTC.

This clonotype appeared many times. This sequence joins TRBV7-2 and TRBJ2-3; 8 bases fit TRBD1. Germline V CDR1 and CDR2: SGHTA, FQGNSA. Trimming at V came to 0 bases and at J to 4 bases, leaving 9 bases not matched to a gene. The length of the CDR3 is 17 residues. The chain's CDR3 is CASSLADRVQYSDTQYF. In nucleotides, the CDR3 is TGTGCCAGCAGCTTAGCGGACAGGGTCCAATACTCAGATACGCAGTATTTT.

In this sample, this clonotype turned up a few times. The chain recombines TRBV7-2 with TRBJ2-4, with D unresolved. CDR3 length: 14 amino acids. The germline V and J ends were trimmed by 3 bases and 6 bases, with 12 bases remaining between them. Per germline, CDR1 SGHTA and CDR2 FQGNSA. CDR3 region: CASSFRAPGNIQYF. The DNA of the CDR3 is TGTGCCAGCAGCTTCCGGGCCCCAGGAAACATTCAGTACTTC.

The rearrangement links TRBV29-1 to TRBJ2-7; 7 nucleotides line up with TRBD1. Trimming cost V 2 bases and J 6 bases; bases outside gene matches: 4. There are 12 residues in the CDR3. In germline, CDR1 is SQVTM, CDR2 ANQGSEA. CDR3 protein: CSVETGVPEQYF. In nucleotides, the CDR3 is TGCAGCGTTGAAACAGGGGTACCCGAGCAGTACTTC.

This clonotype turned up a few times. The chain couples TRBV9 to TRBJ2-7; 10 nucleotides align to TRBD2. CDR3 length equals 13 residues. The ends lost 4 bases at V and 6 bases at J; junction bases unmatched: 4. Germline values: CDR1 SGDLS, CDR2 YYNGEE. The CDR3, as DNA: TGTGCCAGCAGCCCAAGCGGGAGGGGCGAGCAGTACTTC. Its translation is CASSPSGRGEQYF. The whole variable domain, filled in from reference TRBV9 and TRBJ2-7, reads DSGVTQTPKHLITATGQRVTLRCSPRSGDLSVYWYQQSLDQGLQFLIQYYNGEERAKGNILERFSAQQFPDLHSELNLSSLELGDSALYFCASSPSGRGEQYFGPGTRLTVT.

The V call is TRBV4-1, the J call TRBJ2-7; 10 nucleotides agree with TRBD2. Germline-derived CDR1 and CDR2 are MGHRA and YSYEKL. The CDR3 is 15 residues long. J gave up 2 bases and V 3 bases, and 4 bases lay outside the gene matches. The CDR3 loop is CASSHTSGRAYEQYF. Here the CDR3 DNA reads TGCGCCAGCAGCCATACGAGCGGGAGGGCCTACGAGCAGTACTTC.

This chain uses TRBV19 with TRBJ1-4, with no clear D. V dropped 6 bases and J dropped 6 bases, with 8 bases sitting between them. Germline V gene data show CDR1 as LNHDA and CDR2 as SQIVND (reference sequence). The CDR3 sequence is 12 residues long. CDR3 sequence reads: CASRWYDEKLFF. Written as DNA, the CDR3 is TGTGCCAGTAGGTGGTATGATGAAAAACTGTTTTTT.

Only a few counts were recorded for this clonotype. This likely comes from a read error, as the CDR3 has no conserved phenylalanine or tryptophan at its end. The limits of the CDR3 on the DNA are not certain, so only TCRdb's listed CDR3 is given. The chain links TRBV27 to TRBJ2-7. The CDR3 region is 13 residues in length, termini included. Looked up from germline, CDR1 is MNHEY and CDR2 is SMNVEV (reference sequence). CDR3 sequence: CASSLSSGNRNVN.

This clonotype has a handful of counts. The chain joins TRBV27 to TRBJ2-5; D is uncertain. Germline V CDR1 and CDR2: MNHEY, SMNVEV (reference sequence). The CDR3 extends over 13 amino acids. V lost 0 bases to trimming and J lost 2 bases, with 4 bases between them. The CDR3 region has the DNA TGTGCCAGCAGTTTATCACATCAAGAGACCCAGTACTTC. This gives the protein CASSLSHQETQYF.

The chain has TRBV9 and TRBJ2-2; 9 nucleotides match TRBD1. Trimming at V came to 0 bases and at J to 6 bases, leaving 3 bases not matched to a gene. This CDR3 has 15 amino acids. Germline assignment: CDR1 SGDLS and CDR2 YYNGEE. In DNA, the CDR3 is TGTGCCAGCAGCGTAGTCCGGACAGGGGCCGGGGAGCTGTTTTTT. Its translation is CASSVVRTGAGELFF.

Only a few counts were recorded for this clonotype. CDR3 coding DNA: TGCGCCAGCAGCTTGGTGGCGACCGAGCCCTACAATGAGCAGTTCTTC. It translates to CASSLVATEPYNEQFF. This rearrangement joins TRBV5-1 to TRBJ2-1; D is unresolved. The CDR3 totals 16 residues. Germline V gives CDR1 SGHRS, CDR2 YFSETQ. V lost 0 bases and J lost 2, with 12 bases in between. Full variable domain (outside the CDR3, taken from reference TRBV5-1 and TRBJ2-1): KAGVTQTPRYLIKTRGQQVTLSCSPISGHRSVSWYQQTPGQGLQFLFEYFSETQRNKGNFPGRFSGRQFSNSRSEMNVSTLELGDSALYLCASSLVATEPYNEQFFGPGTRLTVL.

This clonotype has only a few counts. The genes are TRBV20-1 and TRBJ2-7; possibly TRBD2 for D (6 bases). This CDR3 comprises 13 residues. The V gene lost 1 base and the J gene lost 7 bases, with 14 bases spanning the gap. CDR1 DFQATT and CDR2 SNEGSKA come from the germline V gene (reference sequence). CDR3 loop: CSARGRDQREQYF. The CDR3 bases are TGCAGTGCTAGAGGGCGGGACCAGCGAGAGCAGTACTTC.

This clonotype was seen more than once but under ten times. This chain links TRBV5-1 with TRBJ2-1, with 9 nucleotides matching TRBD2. Germline loops: CDR1 SGHRS, CDR2 YFSETQ. The CDR3 runs 15 residues. Trimming took 0 bases from V and 7 from J; bases not matched to a gene: 5. The CDR3, as DNA: TGCGCCAGCAGCTTGGCCGCGACTAGCGGTAATGAGCAGTTCTTC. It translates to CASSLAATSGNEQFF. The variable domain in full, with the rest retrieved from reference TRBV5-1 and TRBJ2-1, is KAGVTQTPRYLIKTRGQQVTLSCSPISGHRSVSWYQQTPGQGLQFLFEYFSETQRNKGNFPGRFSGRQFSNSRSEMNVSTLELGDSALYLCASSLAATSGNEQFFGPGTRLTVL.

As for this clonotype: A much bigger clone sits one base away, suggesting this may be a read error. The chain is built from TRBV29-1 and TRBJ2-1, with 7 nucleotides matching TRBD1. Germline values: CDR1 SQVTM, CDR2 ANQGSEA. The CDR3 consists of 11 residues. DNA of the CDR3: TGCAGTGGACAGGCGGCGAGTGAGGAGTTCTTC. Amino acids: CSGQAASEEFF.

There are a few counts of this clonotype. This chain connects TRBV20-1 to TRBJ2-5; 8 bases are shared with TRBD2. This CDR3 region has 13 residues. Germline CDR1 DFQATT, CDR2 SNEGSKA (reference sequence). V was pared by 6 bases and J by 10 bases, with 13 bases of the junction left unmatched. CDR3 amino acids: CSAAFRGGWDQYF. The CDR3 DNA reads TGCAGTGCGGCATTCCGGGGGGGATGGGACCAGTACTTC.

This clonotype has a count of ten or more. The chain links TRBV28 to TRBJ2-7; TRBD1 agrees at 8 bases. J lost 1 base, V lost 5 bases, and 7 bases had no gene match. CDR1 and CDR2 (germline): MDHEN, SYDVKM. CDR3 size: 15 residues. The CDR3 spells CASSRGQGASYEQYF. As DNA, the CDR3 is TGTGCCAGCAGTCGGGGGCAGGGGGCTTCCTACGAGCAGTACTTC.

This chain links TRBV29-1 with TRBJ1-1, with D unclear. The CDR3 extends over 13 amino acids. The germline CDR1 and CDR2 sequences are SQVTM and ANQGSEA. V gave up 3 bases and J gave up 5 bases, with 13 bases separating them. The CDR3 DNA follows: TGCAGCGTTGATCCCCTCCTGTCAACTGAAGCTTTCTTT. It is translated as CSVDPLLSTEAFF.

A remark on this clonotype: A much larger clone differs by one base, so this may be a read error. This CDR3 fails to terminate in the conserved phenylalanine or tryptophan, so it likely reflects a read error. The genes are TRBV20-1 and TRBJ1-5; the D is unclear. The CDR3 length is 12 residues. Trimming left V 3 bases short and J 1 base short, with 4 bases between. In germline, CDR1 is DFQATT, CDR2 SNEGSKA (reference sequence). CDR3 nucleotides: TGCAGTGCTAGCAGGAGCAATCAGCCCCAGCATATT. Translating gives CSASRSNQPQHI.

CDR3 DNA sequence: TGTGCCAGCAGCTTACAAAGCGGGATTCAGTCCTACGAGCAGTACTTC. It codes for CASSLQSGIQSYEQYF. This chain joins TRBV7-3 and TRBJ2-7, with 7 positions matching TRBD2. This CDR3 has 16 residues. Trimming at V came to 2 bases and at J to 1 base, leaving 8 bases not matched to a gene. CDR1 is SGHTA, CDR2 FQGTGA, per germline.

The chain couples TRBV5-1 to TRBJ2-1, with D possibly matching TRBD2 (6 bases). The V end was cut by 5 bases, the J end by 7 bases, with 10 bases between. The CDR3 spans 12 residues. The V gene's germline CDR1 is SGHRS and CDR2 YFSETQ. In DNA form, the CDR3 reads TGCGCCAGCAGGCTAGCGTCGAATGAGCAGTTCTTC. It translates to CASRLASNEQFF.

This clonotype was found a few times. This chain joins TRBV20-1 and TRBJ2-3; D unclear. This CDR3 has 17 residues. V was clipped by 2 bases and J by 0 bases, with 18 bases between them. Germline V gene data show CDR1 as DFQATT and CDR2 as SNEGSKA (reference sequence). CDR3 region: CSARPPEWRTSTDTQYF. CDR3 coding DNA: TGCAGTGCTAGACCCCCCGAGTGGCGTACTAGCACAGATACGCAGTATTTT.